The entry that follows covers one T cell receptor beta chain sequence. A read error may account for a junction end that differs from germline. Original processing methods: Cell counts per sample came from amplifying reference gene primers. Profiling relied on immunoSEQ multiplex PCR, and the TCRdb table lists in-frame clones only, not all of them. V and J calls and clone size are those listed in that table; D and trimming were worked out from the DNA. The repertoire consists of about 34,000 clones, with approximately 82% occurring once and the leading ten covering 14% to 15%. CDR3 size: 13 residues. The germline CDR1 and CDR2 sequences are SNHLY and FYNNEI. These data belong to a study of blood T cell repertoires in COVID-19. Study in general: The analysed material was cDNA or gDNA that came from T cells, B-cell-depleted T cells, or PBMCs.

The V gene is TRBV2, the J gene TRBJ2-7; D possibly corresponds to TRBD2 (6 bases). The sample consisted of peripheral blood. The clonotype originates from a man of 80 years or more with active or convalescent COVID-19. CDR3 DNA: TGTGCCAGCAGTATGGGATCGGGGACTTCACACAACTTC. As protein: CASSMGSGTSHNF.